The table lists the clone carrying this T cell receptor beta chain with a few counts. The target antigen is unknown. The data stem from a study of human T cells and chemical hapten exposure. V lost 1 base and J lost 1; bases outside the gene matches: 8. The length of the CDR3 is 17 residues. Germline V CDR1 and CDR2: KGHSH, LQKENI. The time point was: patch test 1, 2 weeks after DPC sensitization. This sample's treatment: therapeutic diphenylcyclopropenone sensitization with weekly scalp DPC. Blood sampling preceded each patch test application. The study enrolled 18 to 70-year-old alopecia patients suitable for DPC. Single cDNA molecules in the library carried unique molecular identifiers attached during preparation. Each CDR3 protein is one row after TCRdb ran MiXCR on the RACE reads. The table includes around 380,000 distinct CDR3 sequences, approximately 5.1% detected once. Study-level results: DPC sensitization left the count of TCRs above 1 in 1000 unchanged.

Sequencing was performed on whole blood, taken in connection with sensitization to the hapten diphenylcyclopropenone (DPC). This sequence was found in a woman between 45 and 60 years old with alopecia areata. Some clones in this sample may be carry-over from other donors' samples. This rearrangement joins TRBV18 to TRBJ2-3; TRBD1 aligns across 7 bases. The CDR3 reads CASSPLGPQGGTDTQYF. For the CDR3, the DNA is TGTGCCAGCTCACCACTTGGCCCTCAGGGGGGCACAGATACGCAGTATTTT. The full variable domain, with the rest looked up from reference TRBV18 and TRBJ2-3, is NAGVMQNPRHLVRRRGQEARLRCSPMKGHSHVYWYRQLPEEGLKFMVYLQKENIIDESGMPKERFSAEFPKEGPSILRIQQVVRGDSAAYFCASSPLGPQGGTDTQYFGPGTRLTVL.